The clone carrying this T cell receptor beta chain has more than one count but fewer than ten. The antigen is unknown. V shed 3 bases and J shed 0 bases, with 8 bases lying between them. The CDR3 covers 15 residues. From germline, CDR1 is MDHEN and CDR2 SYDVKM. This sample was taken from a study of T cell repertoires in cytomegalovirus infection. Study context: It was recently identified HLA-C-restricted and well-studied HLA-B-restricted CMV epitopes that the study used. The public TCR beta signatures pointed to both CMV infection and matching HLA type. Findings and caveats of the study: Summed frequency of public TCR beta families distinguished CMV carriers with the relevant HLA. It was HLA-C-restricted CMV-specific TCR beta clonotypes that dominated the response ex vivo.

One entry per CDR3 protein results from TCRdb running MiXCR on the reads. The data show approximately 910,000 distinct CDR3 sequences, around a third seen once. The chain combines TRBV28 with TRBJ2-2; D gene ambiguous. The clonotype comes from a human donor in good health (CMV status not recorded). Some clones in this sample may be carry-over from other donors' samples. Material: cultured CD8+ T cells from PBMCs, obtained from culture after CMV antigen stimulation. The CDR3 bases are TGTGCCAGCAGTTTTATGACAACGAACACCGGGGAGCTGTTTTTT. Protein sequence: CASSFMTTNTGELFF.